This T cell receptor beta chain was identified in a study of T cell repertoires in cytomegalovirus infection. TCRdb reprocessed the reads via MiXCR and lists one record per CDR3 protein. The repertoire holds about 740,000 distinct CDR3 sequences, with 35% as singletons. V gave up 4 bases and J gave up 0 bases, with 17 bases separating them. From germline, CDR1 is SGHRS and CDR2 YFSETQ. The CDR3 length is 17 residues. A remark on this clonotype: The antigen is not known.

The study's findings and limits: Carriage of CMV together with the relevant HLA was identifiable through cumulative public TCR beta family frequency.

The sequenced material came from PBMCs. V is TRBV5-1 and J is TRBJ2-1; no reliable D call. The clonotype comes from a human donor in good health (CMV status not recorded). Some clones in this sample may be carry-over from other donors' samples. The CDR3 region is CASSPTVPPSSYNEQFF. The CDR3 DNA reads as TGCGCCAGCAGCCCTACCGTCCCGCCGAGCTCCTACAATGAGCAGTTCTTC.